Below, 30 T cell receptor beta chains from the same sample are listed, as sequenced in a study of T cell responses to AZD1222 COVID-19 vaccine. Clones were read by immunoSEQ multiplex PCR, and TCRdb kept only the in-frame ones, dropping some. Of approximately 88,000 clones listed, about nine tenths are singletons. The specimen comprised peripheral blood, sampled 28 days after the second AZD1222 dose. Source of these receptors: an adult who received the AZD1222 COVID-19 vaccine.

V and J are TRBV29-1 and TRBJ1-1; TRBD1 matches 8 bases. J lost 3 bases, V lost 5 bases, and 5 bases had no gene match. This CDR3 is built from 13 residues. The germline V gene has CDR1 SQVTM and CDR2 ANQGSEA. For the CDR3, the DNA is TGCAGCGTTCACAGGGGGTCCTACACTGAAGCTTTCTTT. This sequence encodes CSVHRGSYTEAFF.

V usage is TRBV14 and J usage is TRBJ1-1; D uncertain. Germline CDR1 reads SGHDN; CDR2 reads FVKESK. This CDR3 has 13 residues. Trimming removed 0 bases from V and 4 bases from J, with 6 bases in between. DNA for the CDR3: TGTGCCAGCAGCCAAGAGTTTCTCACTGAAGCTTTCTTT. As protein: CASSQEFLTEAFF.

This clone is a singleton in its sample. This sequence joins TRBV10-2 and TRBJ1-2, with 7 bases aligning to TRBD1. This CDR3 spans 13 amino acids. Germline V gene data show CDR1 as WSHSY and CDR2 as SAAADI. V lost 6 bases and J lost 8; bases outside the gene matches: 9. The CDR3, as DNA: TGCGCCAGCAGGGGGACAGAACTTTTGGGCTACACCTTC. Translation: CASRGTELLGYTF.

The V call is TRBV13, the J call TRBJ2-5, with D perhaps matching TRBD1 (5 bases). The CDR3 extends over 16 amino acids. The V end was cut by 4 bases, the J end by 1 base, with 16 bases between. In germline, CDR1 is PRHDT, CDR2 FYEKMQ (reference sequence). CDR3 sequence (DNA): TGTGCCAGCAGCTACCTCACACAGGCGATCCAAGAGACCCAGTACTTC. This encodes CASSYLTQAIQETQYF.

There are a few counts of this clone. The chain couples TRBV5-4 to TRBJ1-2, with TRBD1 matching 7 bases. Germline CDR1 SGHNT, CDR2 YYREEE (reference sequence). The CDR3 loop spans 13 amino acids. Germline trimming cut 1 base from V and 4 bases from J; bases unmatched to any gene: 1. The DNA of the CDR3 is TGTGCCAGCAGCTTGCCAGGGGGCTATGGCTACACCTTC. Protein: CASSLPGGYGYTF.

V gene TRBV5-1 combines with J gene TRBJ1-2, with TRBD1 identical over 7 bases. With 4 bases clipped from V and 3 bases from J, the junction kept 12 bases outside the gene matches. Germline V gene data show CDR1 as SGHRS and CDR2 as YFSETQ. This CDR3 contains 16 residues. Here the CDR3 reads CASSVESGTAYYGYTF. The CDR3, as DNA: TGCGCCAGCAGCGTGGAATCCGGGACAGCCTACTATGGCTACACCTTC.

The V call is TRBV19, the J call TRBJ2-7; TRBD2 matches at 8 bases. This CDR3 has 13 amino acids. V lost 5 bases and J lost 10; bases outside the gene matches: 10. Germline V gene lookup returns CDR1 LNHDA and CDR2 SQIVND (reference sequence). The chain's CDR3 is CASSASGTRQQYF. CDR3 bases: TGTGCCAGTAGTGCTTCCGGGACTAGGCAACAGTACTTC.

V gene TRBV6-2 or TRBV6-3 combines with J gene TRBJ2-3; D is unresolved. V lost 2 bases and J lost 6, with 12 bases in between. Germline V lookup: CDR1 MNHEY, CDR2 SVGEGT. CDR3 length: 14 amino acids. Here the CDR3 reads CASSYTASADTQYF. The CDR3 nucleotides read TGTGCCAGCAGTTACACCGCTAGTGCCGATACGCAGTATTTT.

The chain carries TRBV4-1 and TRBJ2-7, with TRBD2 matching over 11 bases. Per germline, CDR1 MGHRA and CDR2 YSYEKL. Trimming removed 0 bases from V and 4 bases from J; junction bases left unmatched: 5. The CDR3 length is 16 residues. CDR3 sequence reads: CASSQEGLAGGYEQYF. The CDR3 DNA reads TGCGCCAGCAGCCAAGAGGGGCTAGCGGGGGGTTACGAGCAGTACTTC.

This rearrangement joins TRBV7-2 to TRBJ1-1, with D possibly being TRBD1 (5 bases). The V gene's germline CDR1 is SGHTA and CDR2 FQGNSA. V gave up 3 bases and J gave up 0 bases, with 11 bases separating them. CDR3 size: 15 residues. CDR3 loop: CASSFPGLVNTEAFF. CDR3 sequence (DNA): TGTGCCAGCAGCTTTCCGGGACTGGTGAACACTGAAGCTTTCTTT.

The rearrangement links TRBV6-5 to TRBJ1-6; no firm D call. Germline CDR1 MNHEY, CDR2 SVGAGI. This CDR3 comprises 14 residues. Trimming pared 2 bases from V and 5 bases from J, leaving 7 bases between. The CDR3 sequence is CASSYRQDNSPLHF. For the CDR3, the DNA is TGTGCCAGCAGTTACAGACAAGATAATTCACCCCTCCACTTT.

The sample holds a few counts of this clone. The chain links TRBV4-3 to TRBJ2-7; 8 bases map to TRBD1. Unmatched junction bases numbered 1, after V lost 3 bases and J lost 0 bases. The CDR3 spans 14 residues. Looked up from germline, CDR1 is LGHNA and CDR2 is YSLEER. The CDR3 protein is CASSHGTGSYEQYF. CDR3 bases: TGCGCCAGCAGCCATGGGACAGGCTCCTACGAGCAGTACTTC.

CDR3 loop: CASSFVEEQYF. For the CDR3, the DNA is TGTGCCAGCAGTTTCGTGGAAGAGCAGTACTTC. The V gene is TRBV6-2 or TRBV6-3, the J gene TRBJ2-7; D is undetermined. CDR3 length: 11 amino acids. The V end was cut by 4 bases, the J end by 7 bases, with 8 bases between. Germline V CDR1 and CDR2: MNHEY, SVGEGT.

CDR3 sequence (DNA): TGTGCCAGCAGCACACTGACAGGGAGCTCCTATAATTCACCCCTCCACTTT. Translation: CASSTLTGSSYNSPLHF. The rearrangement uses TRBV27 and TRBJ1-6; 7 bases line up with TRBD1. Trimming at V came to 6 bases and at J to 0 bases, leaving 8 bases not matched to a gene. The CDR3 is 17 residues long. Germline V gives CDR1 MNHEY, CDR2 SMNVEV (reference sequence).

The CDR3 loop reads CASSLRAVPDTQYF. The CDR3 DNA follows: TGTGCCAGCAGCTTACGAGCCGTTCCAGATACGCAGTATTTT. The rearrangement joins TRBV7-3 to TRBJ2-3; D unresolved. This CDR3 contains 14 residues. V was pared by 2 bases and J by 4 bases, with 10 bases between. Germline loops: CDR1 SGHTA, CDR2 FQGTGA.

This clone was seen once. V is TRBV6-5 and J is TRBJ2-1; a weak D match, TRBD2 (6 bases). CDR3 length equals 15 residues. Trimming shortened V by 5 bases and J by 9 bases, and 20 bases separated the two germline ends. The germline CDR1 and CDR2 sequences are MNHEY and SVGAGI. The CDR3 protein is CASSLPGLGPGEQFF. The CDR3 DNA reads TGTGCCAGCAGTCTGCCGGGACTGGGACCTGGTGAGCAGTTCTTC.

The chain employs TRBV28 and TRBJ2-7; 9 nucleotides match TRBD1. The V gene end was trimmed by 7 bases and the J gene end by 0 bases; junction bases not matched to a gene: 7. Germline CDR1 is MDHEN and CDR2 is SYDVKM. This CDR3 has 15 amino acids. The CDR3 nucleotides are TGTGCCAGCAAACTGGACAGGGGATACTCCTACGAGCAGTACTTC. Amino acid sequence: CASKLDRGYSYEQYF.

The DNA of the CDR3 is TGTGCCAGCAGCTTAGCGAGTAGACAGGGGGGAGGCGAAAAACTGTTTTTT. Translated, it gives CASSLASRQGGGEKLFF. The rearrangement joins TRBV7-8 to TRBJ1-4; the match to TRBD1 covers 9 bases. Germline CDR1 and CDR2: SGHVS and FQNEAQ. This CDR3 has 17 residues. Trimming cost V 0 bases and J 8 bases; bases outside gene matches: 10.

The rearrangement links TRBV20-1 to TRBJ1-5; D remains unclear. Trimming pared 3 bases from V and 4 bases from J, leaving 7 bases between. The CDR3 has 12 residues. CDR1 is DFQATT and CDR2 is SNEGSKA in the germline V gene (reference sequence). CDR3 residues: CSASRVNQPQHF. The CDR3 DNA reads TGCAGTGCTAGTCGGGTGAATCAGCCCCAGCATTTT.

The rearrangement links TRBV18 to TRBJ2-7; a possible D gene is TRBD1 (5 bases). V shed 4 bases and J shed 7 bases, with 23 bases lying between them. In germline, CDR1 is KGHSH, CDR2 LQKENI. CDR3 length: 16 residues. In nucleotides, the CDR3 is TGTGCCAGCTCACACGCCCCTTCCCAGGGAACCTTAGAGCAGTACTTC. Its protein is CASSHAPSQGTLEQYF.

This clone was seen only a few times. The J gene is TRBJ2-6, the V gene TRBV7-3; 8 bases match TRBD1. V was clipped by 5 bases and J by 3 bases; unmatched bases: 12. The CDR3 loop spans 18 amino acids. The germline CDR1 and CDR2 sequences are SGHTA and FQGTGA. The CDR3 DNA reads TGTGCCAGCAGCCCCCACGCAGGGGGCGGGCTTGGGGCCAACGTCCTGACTTTC. It specifies CASSPHAGGGLGANVLTF.

This chain links TRBV7-8 with TRBJ1-2, with no clear D. The germline V gene has CDR1 SGHVS and CDR2 FQNEAQ. V lost 0 bases, J lost 7 bases, and 12 bases lay in between. This CDR3 has 14 amino acids. CDR3 sequence (DNA): TGTGCCAGCAGCTTAGCTGGCCCGGAGGGTGGCTACACCTTC. Protein sequence: CASSLAGPEGGYTF.

The J gene is TRBJ1-1, the V gene TRBV2, with a weak D call TRBD1 (5 bases). This CDR3 is 17 amino acids long. Germline values: CDR1 SNHLY, CDR2 FYNNEI. V lost 0 bases and J lost 4, with 18 bases in between. CDR3 bases: TGTGCCAGCAGTGAAGCGGGGCTTTCGGTCGGGAGCACTGAAGCTTTCTTT. As protein: CASSEAGLSVGSTEAFF.

This clone was recorded once. The V and J genes are TRBV10-3 and TRBJ2-5; no clear D. The CDR3 spans 12 residues. From germline, CDR1 is ENHRY and CDR2 SYGVKD. The V end lost 2 bases, the J end lost 5 bases, and 6 bases lay between the germline ends. Here the CDR3 reads CAISEIDETQYF. CDR3 bases: TGTGCCATCAGTGAGATTGACGAGACCCAGTACTTC.

The V gene is TRBV9, the J gene TRBJ2-1, with 11 bases identical to TRBD2. The trim removed 1 base at V and 7 bases at J, leaving 4 bases unmatched. Germline lookup yields CDR1 SGDLS and CDR2 YYNGEE. This CDR3 is built from 15 residues. This CDR3 reads CASSVMASGGNEQFF. CDR3 bases: TGTGCCAGCAGCGTAATGGCTAGCGGGGGGAATGAGCAGTTCTTC. The variable domain in full, completed from reference TRBV9 and TRBJ2-1, reads DSGVTQTPKHLITATGQRVTLRCSPRSGDLSVYWYQQSLDQGLQFLIQYYNGEERAKGNILERFSAQQFPDLHSELNLSSLELGDSALYFCASSVMASGGNEQFFGPGTRLTVL.

V is TRBV7-2 and J is TRBJ1-2, with D perhaps TRBD1 (6 bases). The length of the CDR3 is 15 residues. Germline values: CDR1 SGHTA, CDR2 FQGNSA. Trimming cost V 1 base and J 5 bases, with 14 bases left between them. CDR3 nucleotide sequence: TGTGCCAGCAGCTTAGTAGGCACAGGGATATATGGCTACACCTTC. Protein sequence: CASSLVGTGIYGYTF.

The chain employs TRBV5-5 and TRBJ2-3; D is possibly TRBD2 (6 bases). Trimming removed 0 bases at V and 0 bases at J, with 11 bases between. CDR3 size: 16 residues. CDR1 is SGHKS, CDR2 YYEKEE, per germline (reference sequence). CDR3 DNA: TGTGCCAGCAGCTTGGATTTCGGGAGCAGCACAGATACGCAGTATTTT. It yields the protein CASSLDFGSSTDTQYF.

V is TRBV28 and J is TRBJ1-5; 8 bases fit TRBD1. Germline CDR1 reads MDHEN; CDR2 reads SYDVKM. This CDR3 has 16 amino acids. Losses at the gene ends were 5 bases for V and 0 bases for J; bases not matched to a gene: 6. In DNA, the CDR3 is TGTGCCAGCAGTCTTGGACAGGGTCATAGCAATCAGCCCCAGCATTTT. Its protein is CASSLGQGHSNQPQHF.

V and J are TRBV19 and TRBJ1-3; D is ambiguous. The CDR3 extends over 15 amino acids. Germline CDR1 and CDR2: LNHDA and SQIVND (reference sequence). V lost 8 bases, J lost 0 bases, and 14 bases lay in between. The CDR3 is CASSGRSPSGNTIYF. In DNA form, the CDR3 reads TGTGCCAGTTCTGGACGGAGTCCCTCTGGAAACACCATATATTTT.

This clone was seen just once. The J gene is TRBJ1-3, the V gene TRBV18, with D perhaps TRBD1 (6 bases). V was pared by 8 bases and J by 0 bases, with 8 bases between. CDR3 length: 13 residues. CDR1 is KGHSH and CDR2 is LQKENI in the germline V gene. CDR3 coding DNA: TGTGCCAGCGCGGACAGCTCTGGAAACACCATATATTTT. This translates into CASADSSGNTIYF.